This TCR beta chain emerged from a study of T cell changes during pregnancy in multiple sclerosis. The data were produced by immunoSEQ multiplex PCR, yet TCRdb's version contains in-frame clones alone and is incomplete. This sample has tens of thousands of clones; about nine tenths occur once, and the top ten carry approximately 0.73%. Looked up from germline, CDR1 is MNHEY and CDR2 is SVGAGI. This CDR3 has 15 amino acids. V was trimmed by 0 bases and J by 2 bases, leaving 11 bases between them. This chain uses TRBV6-5 with TRBJ2-7; weak D call: TRBD1 (5 bases). The sequenced sample was CD4+ T cells from peripheral blood mononuclear cells, obtained in the first trimester of pregnancy. This TCR derives from a female donor with multiple sclerosis, enrolled in a pregnancy study. In nucleotides, the CDR3 is TGTGCCAGCAGTTACTCTTCAGGGCCCACCTACGAGCAGTACTTC. It encodes CASSYSSGPTYEQYF.